This T cell receptor beta chain was documented in a study of vaccination and CD4 T cells after COVID-19. Looking at the study overall: It was a median about 99 days after diagnosis, with a range of 35 to 161, that post-COVID samples were drawn.

A word on this clonotype: The target antigen is unknown.

Cultured CD4+ T cell DNA was sequenced using the Oncomine TCR Beta short-read assay. Scientists extracted genomic DNA from CD4+ T cells grown in culture. One entry per CDR3 protein, called by TCRdb with MiXCR from the PCR reads. The table records 20,000 or so distinct CDR3 sequences, over 55% of them present only once. Treatment given: approximately 9-day PBMC culture with coronavirus spike peptide pools or control peptides (ViraFEST assay). Via ViraFEST, peptide pools expanded antigen-specific T cells before TCR sequencing. The material sequenced was CD4+ T cells from blood, cultured in vitro, taken after SARS-CoV-2 vaccination. The receptor was derived from a human donor who had recovered from COVID-19.

CDR3 sequence reads: CSAHPGTVFTEAFF. The CDR3 DNA sequence: TGCAGTGCACACCCCGGGACAGTTTTCACTGAAGCTTTCTTT. The chain joins TRBV20-1 to TRBJ1-1; 7 bases agree with TRBD1. The CDR3 spans 14 residues. Germline CDR1 is DFQATT and CDR2 is SNEGSKA (reference sequence). V dropped 6 bases and J dropped 4; count of bases not matched to a gene: 11.